The 6 T cell receptor beta chains below all came from one sample that was sequenced in a study of T cells expressing NK-cell markers (dated by TCRdb to the early 2020s). The protocol used for the library was 5' RACE. The run used an Illumina HiSeq 2000. Each CDR3 protein sequence appears as one entry after TCRdb reprocessed the reads, and no DNA is included. The sample's records list 350,000 to 400,000 distinct CDR3 sequences. Of the sample, around 10% falls within the top ten clones. Sequences were obtained from blood T cells: a sorted CD56 or NKG2C T cell subset, CD4+ or CD8+ T cells, or bulk PBMC T cells (not recorded which). The receptor set was obtained from a woman aged 50 to 60 in good health. Donor details come from another sample of the same person, matched by shared clones.

The chain recombines TRBV20-1 with TRBJ2-2; TCRdb returns TRBD1, unconfirmable since there is no DNA. Per the germline V gene, CDR1 is DFQATT and CDR2 is SNEGSKA (reference sequence). The CDR3 is 14 residues long. This chain's CDR3 is CSASTGAGTGELFF.

This chain connects TRBV19 to TRBJ2-1; TCRdb's D call, TRBD2, is unchecked because there is no DNA. This CDR3 comprises 15 residues. Germline V lookup: CDR1 LNHDA, CDR2 SQIVND (reference sequence). The CDR3 is CASSIRDPLYDEQFF.

V gene TRBV6-6 combines with J gene TRBJ1-3; the D call of TRBD1 rests on TCRdb alone, since no DNA is present to check it. Per the germline V gene, CDR1 is MNHNY and CDR2 is SVGAGI (reference sequence). The CDR3 consists of 14 residues. This chain's CDR3 is CASIVGTGLNTIYF.

This chain joins TRBV11-2 and TRBJ1-1; TCRdb gives TRBD1 as the D gene, but with no DNA this cannot be confirmed. The CDR3 is 12 residues long. The germline V gene encodes CDR1 SGHAT and CDR2 FQNNGV. The CDR3 protein is CASSTQGIKAFF. Drawing the rest from reference TRBV11-2 and TRBJ1-1, the complete variable domain is EAGVAQSPRYKIIEKRQSVAFWCNPISGHATLYWYQQILGQGPKLLIQFQNNGVVDDSQLPKDRFSAERLKGVDSTLKIQPAKLEDSAVYLCASSTQGIKAFFGQGTRLTVV.

This chain uses TRBV27 with TRBJ2-7; TCRdb indicates TRBD1, and absent DNA this call remains unverified. The CDR3 runs 13 residues. CDR1 is MNHEY, CDR2 SMNVEV, per germline (reference sequence). The CDR3 protein is CASSGTGDYEQYF.

The chain has TRBV4-1 and TRBJ2-1. Germline V CDR1 and CDR2: MGHRA, YSYEKL. This CDR3 comprises 14 residues. The CDR3 spells CASSQRGSYNEQFF.